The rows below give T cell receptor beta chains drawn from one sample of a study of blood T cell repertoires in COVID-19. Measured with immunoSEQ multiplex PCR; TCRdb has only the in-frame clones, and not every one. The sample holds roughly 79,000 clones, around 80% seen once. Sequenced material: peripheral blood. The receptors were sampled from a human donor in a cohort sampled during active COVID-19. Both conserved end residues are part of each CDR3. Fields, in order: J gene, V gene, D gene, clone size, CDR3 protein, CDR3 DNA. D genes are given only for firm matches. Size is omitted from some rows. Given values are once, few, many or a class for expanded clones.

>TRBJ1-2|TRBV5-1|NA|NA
CASSLGPGKDYGYTF
TGCGCCAGCAGCTTGGGACCAGGGAAAGACTATGGCTACACCTTC
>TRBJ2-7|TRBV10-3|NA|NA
CAISDSGRRLYEQYF
TGTGCCATCAGTGACTCGGGGAGGCGACTCTACGAGCAGTACTTC
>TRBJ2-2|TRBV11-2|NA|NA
CASSFGSVAGELFF
TGTGCCAGCAGCTTTGGAAGCGTCGCCGGGGAGCTGTTTTTT
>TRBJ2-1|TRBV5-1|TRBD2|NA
CASGKTGTSGVNEQFF
TGCGCCAGCGGAAAAACCGGGACTAGCGGGGTCAATGAGCAGTTCTTC
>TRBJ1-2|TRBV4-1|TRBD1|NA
CASSQATGGNYGYTF
TGCGCCAGCAGCCAGGCGACAGGGGGTAACTATGGCTACACCTTC
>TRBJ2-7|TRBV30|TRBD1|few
CAWRTGGSYEQYF
TGTGCCTGGAGGACAGGGGGCTCCTACGAGCAGTACTTC
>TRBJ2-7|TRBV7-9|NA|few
CASSAPPTDRRGSYEQYF
TGTGCCAGCAGCGCACCTCCCACGGACAGGAGGGGCTCCTACGAGCAGTACTTC
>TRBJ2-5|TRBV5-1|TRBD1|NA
CASSSDNRGRETQYF
TGCGCCAGCAGCTCCGACAACAGGGGGAGGGAGACCCAGTACTTC
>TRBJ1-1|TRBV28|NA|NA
CASSLFGEGTHLEAFF
TGTGCCAGCAGTTTATTCGGCGAGGGAACGCACCTTGAGGCTTTCTTT
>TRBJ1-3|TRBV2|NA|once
CASSGGNSGNTIYF
TGTGCCAGCAGTGGGGGCAACTCTGGAAACACCATATATTTT
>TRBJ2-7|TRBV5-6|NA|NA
CASSLAFSYEQYF
TGTGCCAGCAGCTTGGCTTTCTCCTACGAGCAGTACTTC
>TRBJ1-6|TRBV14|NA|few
CASSLPVQEPRLPLHF
TGTGCCAGCAGCCTACCTGTACAGGAGCCAAGGTTGCCCCTCCACTTT
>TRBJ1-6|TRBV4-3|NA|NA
CASSRGLTNSPLHF
TGCGCCAGCAGTCGGGGACTGACAAATTCACCCCTCCACTTT
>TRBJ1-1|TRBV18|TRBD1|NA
CASSRTGSTEAFF
TGTGCCAGCTCAAGGACAGGATCCACTGAAGCTTTCTTT
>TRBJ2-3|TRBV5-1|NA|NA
CASSFVGGSTDTQYF
TGCGCCAGCAGCTTCGTGGGAGGCAGCACAGATACGCAGTATTTT
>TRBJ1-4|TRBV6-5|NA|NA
CASSLRVPTNEKLFF
TGTGCCAGCAGTTTGAGGGTGCCAACTAATGAAAAACTGTTTTTT
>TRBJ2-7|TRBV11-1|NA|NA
CASSLQSSKANEQYF
TGTGCCAGCAGCTTACAGTCTAGCAAAGCGAACGAGCAGTACTTC
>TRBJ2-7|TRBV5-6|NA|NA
CASSFGTIPYEQYF
TGTGCCAGCAGCTTTGGGACAATCCCCTACGAGCAGTACTTC
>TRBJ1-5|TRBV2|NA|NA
CASSEGQGSNQPQHF
TGTGCCAGCAGTGAAGGGCAGGGGAGCAATCAGCCCCAGCATTTT
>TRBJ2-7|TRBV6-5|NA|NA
CASSYVTLPTYEQYF
TGTGCCAGCAGTTATGTCACACTACCGACCTACGAGCAGTACTTC
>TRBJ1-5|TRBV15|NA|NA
CATSGLQITSNQPQHF
TGTGCCACCAGCGGATTACAGATAACAAGCAATCAGCCCCAGCATTTT
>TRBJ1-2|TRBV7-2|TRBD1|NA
CASSLVGGRGTGGYTF
TGTGCCAGCAGCTTAGTTGGCGGCAGGGGGACGGGTGGCTACACCTTC
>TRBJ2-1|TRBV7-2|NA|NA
CASTLPWRYNEQFF
TGTGCCAGCACCTTACCCTGGCGGTACAATGAGCAGTTCTTC
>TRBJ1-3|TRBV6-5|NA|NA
CASRRQGRSGNTIYF
TGTGCCAGCAGAAGGCAGGGCCGGTCTGGAAACACCATATATTTT
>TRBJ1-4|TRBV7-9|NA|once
CASSIQGGGEKLFF
TGTGCCAGCAGCATACAGGGCGGCGGTGAAAAACTGTTTTTT
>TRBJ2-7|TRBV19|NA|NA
CASSTLNRVEYEQYF
TGTGCCAGTAGCACCTTAAACAGGGTAGAATACGAGCAGTACTTC
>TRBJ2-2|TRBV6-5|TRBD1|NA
CASPGQGAWTGELFF
TGTGCCAGCCCAGGACAGGGGGCGTGGACCGGGGAGCTGTTTTTT
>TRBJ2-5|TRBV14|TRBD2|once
CASSRGTSGGQETQYF
TGTGCCAGCAGCCGAGGGACTAGCGGGGGCCAAGAGACCCAGTACTTC
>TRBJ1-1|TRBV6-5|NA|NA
CASSYRARPGAEAFF
TGTGCCAGCAGTTACCGGGCCAGGCCGGGGGCTGAAGCTTTCTTT
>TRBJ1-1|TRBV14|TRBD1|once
CASSRSGGVPEAFF
TGTGCCAGCAGCCGGTCAGGGGGCGTCCCTGAAGCTTTCTTT
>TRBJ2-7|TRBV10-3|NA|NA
CAIRKDFHEQYF
TGTGCCATCAGGAAGGACTTCCACGAGCAGTACTTC
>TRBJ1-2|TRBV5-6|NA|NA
CASSLRQGSYGYTF
TGTGCCAGCAGCTTGAGGCAGGGCTCCTACGGCTACACCTTC
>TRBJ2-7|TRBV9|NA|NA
CASSDGISLYEQYF
TGTGCCAGCAGCGACGGGATTTCGCTCTACGAGCAGTACTTC
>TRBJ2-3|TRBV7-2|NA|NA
CASSLLGVDTQYF
TGTGCCAGCAGTCTCCTCGGGGTAGATACGCAGTATTTT
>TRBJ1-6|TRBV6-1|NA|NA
CASSEIGKWSGYNSPLHF
TGTGCCAGCAGTGAAATTGGCAAGTGGTCTGGCTATAATTCACCCCTCCACTTT
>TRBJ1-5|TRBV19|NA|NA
CASSIDVTRYQPQHF
TGTGCCAGTAGTATAGATGTAACAAGATATCAGCCCCAGCATTTT
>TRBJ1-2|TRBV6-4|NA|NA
CASSNRGYGYTF
TGTGCCAGCAGTAACCGGGGCTATGGCTACACCTTC
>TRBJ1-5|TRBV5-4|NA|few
CASSLGAGPGQPQHF
TGTGCCAGCAGCTTGGGGGCAGGGCCCGGTCAGCCCCAGCATTTT
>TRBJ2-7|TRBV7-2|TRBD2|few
CASSQLLGLAGGEQYF
TGTGCCAGCAGCCAACTCCTTGGACTAGCGGGGGGCGAGCAGTACTTC
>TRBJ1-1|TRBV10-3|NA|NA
CAIRMDSPMNTEAFF
TGTGCCATCAGGATGGACAGCCCCATGAACACTGAAGCTTTCTTT
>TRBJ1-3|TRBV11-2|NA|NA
CASSPVATGSGNTIYF
TGTGCCAGCAGCCCAGTAGCTACAGGGTCTGGAAACACCATATATTTT
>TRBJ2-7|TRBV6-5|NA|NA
CASSASSYEQYF
TGTGCCAGCAGCGCTAGCTCCTACGAGCAGTACTTC
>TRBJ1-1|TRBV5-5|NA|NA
CASSYSGPMNTEAFF
TGTGCCAGCAGCTACAGCGGACCGATGAACACTGAAGCTTTCTTT
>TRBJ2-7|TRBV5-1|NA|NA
CASSYGQLSYEQYF
TGCGCCAGCAGCTATGGACAGCTCTCCTACGAGCAGTACTTC
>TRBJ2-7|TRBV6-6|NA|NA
CASSRGSGYEQYF
TGTGCCAGCAGTAGGGGGAGCGGCTACGAGCAGTACTTC
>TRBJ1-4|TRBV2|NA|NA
CASSLQGETSEKLFF
TGTGCCAGCAGCCTCCAGGGCGAAACGTCTGAAAAACTGTTTTTT
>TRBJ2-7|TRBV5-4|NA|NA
CASSLESSGQYF
TGTGCCAGCAGCTTGGAGTCCTCCGGGCAGTACTTC